This TCR beta chain was retrieved from a study of blood T cell repertoires in COVID-19. For the study at large: The cDNA or gDNA used as material had been derived from T cells, B-cell-depleted T cells, or PBMCs.

The CDR3 loop spans 14 amino acids. Trimming pared 1 base from V and 4 bases from J, leaving 11 bases between. Looked up from germline, CDR1 is SGHDT and CDR2 is YYEEEE. Ten or more counts support this clone. The authors' processing: Estimation of nucleated cell counts relied on the amplification of reference gene primers. Some clones are missing from TCRdb's copy, which holds only in-frame ones; the method was immunoSEQ multiplex PCR. V and J calls and clone size are given by that table; D and trimming were obtained from the DNA. The data show 100,000 to 150,000 clones, roughly 74% seen once. The V and J genes are TRBV5-6 and TRBJ2-5, with TRBD1 as a possible D gene (5 bases). Source material: peripheral blood. The origin of this receptor is a man in his 60s with acute or convalescent COVID-19. CDR3 region: CASSLPGKLETQYF. In DNA form, the CDR3 reads TGTGCCAGCAGCTTGCCAGGGAAGTTAGAGACCCAGTACTTC.